This entry features one T cell receptor beta chain sequence. This sample was taken from a study of blood T cell repertoires in COVID-19. Measured with immunoSEQ multiplex PCR; TCRdb has only the in-frame clones, and not every one. The sample holds around 110,000 clones, around 84% seen once. The CDR3 has 15 amino acids. The junction had 2 bases not matched to a gene; V was cut back by 2 bases and J by 1 base. CDR1 and CDR2 from the germline V gene are SGHRS and YFSETQ. The rearrangement joins TRBV5-1 to TRBJ2-2; 7 bases are a match to TRBD2. Sequenced: PBMCs or T cells enriched from blood (not recorded which). The clonotype originates from a woman aged 30 to 39 who had recovered from COVID-19. DNA of the CDR3: TGCGCCAGCAGCTTCGCTAGCGGGAACACCGGGGAGCTGTTTTTT. This translates into CASSFASGNTGELFF.